This is a list of T cell receptor beta chains from one sample in a study of blood T cell repertoires in COVID-19. The table came from immunoSEQ multiplex PCR; TCRdb's copy has only in-frame clones and leaves some out. The sample holds 150,000 to 200,000 clones, 65% to 85% seen once. Sample: peripheral blood. These receptors all come from a human donor with acute or convalescent COVID-19. The donor label of this sample is uncertain. CDR3s leave out the opening cysteine and the closing phenylalanine or tryptophan. The D gene is left open where the match is weak.

v_call	j_call	d_call	cdr3_aa
TRBV19	TRBJ2-7	NA	ASSISRESEQY
TRBV6-5	TRBJ2-1	NA	ASSRGSYNEQF
TRBV4-2	TRBJ2-2	TRBD2	ASSQDPPAGGLGELF
TRBV23-1	TRBJ2-1	TRBD1	ASPPGGEHDPCNEQF
TRBV21-1	TRBJ2-3	NA	ASTRRDSDREYKDTQY
TRBV5-1	TRBJ2-2	NA	ASSLWTTNTGELF
TRBV7-2	TRBJ1-5	TRBD1	ASSLGQGVSNQPQH
TRBV28	TRBJ1-3	NA	ASSPGDRLGNTIY
TRBV5-6	TRBJ1-1	TRBD1	ASTYWTGKNTEAF
TRBV11-3	TRBJ2-7	NA	ASSLGQGKAYEQY
TRBV6-6	TRBJ1-5	TRBD1	ASSTDRGLGQPQH
TRBV28	TRBJ1-1	NA	ASSLLQGLKTEAF
TRBV19	TRBJ1-4	NA	ASSTQGNGMEKLF
TRBV13	TRBJ2-5	NA	ASSLTQGAETQY
TRBV3-1/TRBV3-2	TRBJ1-6	NA	ASSQDETRNSPLH
TRBV6-6	TRBJ1-2	TRBD1	ASSPTGELYGYT
TRBV5-4	TRBJ2-4	TRBD1	ASSLDRGKNIQY
TRBV19	TRBJ1-3	NA	ASSIAGIVTVNTIY
TRBV3-1/TRBV3-2	TRBJ2-7	TRBD2	ASSPPGTSTSEQY
TRBV25-1	TRBJ1-3	NA	ASSVSGTGVSGNTIY